This TCR beta chain was identified in a study of regulatory T cells in long-lasting Graves disease. Many counts were recorded for this clonotype. V was cut by 4 bases and J by 2 bases, with 9 bases left in between. This CDR3 contains 13 residues. Germline-derived CDR1 and CDR2 are SGDLS and YYNGEE. The time point: persistent/refractory GD, antithyroid drugs over 5 years with positive TRAb. RNA extracted from PBMCs served as the sequencing template. Libraries of TCR beta came from iRepertoire HTBI primers plus Arm-PCR of CDR3 regions. MiXCR was run by TCRdb on the multiplex PCR reads, yielding one entry per CDR3 protein. The sample includes about 290,000 distinct CDR3 sequences, around 23% of them seen just once.

The material was peripheral blood mononuclear cells (PBMCs), obtained when the disease was refractory, from a patient treated with antithyroid drugs. The TCR was taken from a female donor with Graves disease. The chain links TRBV9 to TRBJ2-5; TRBD2 is a possible D gene (5 bases). The CDR3 DNA is TGTGCCAGCAGCTTGGGGAGACAAGAGACCCAGTACTTC. Amino acids: CASSLGRQETQYF.